This T cell receptor beta chain was captured by sequencing in a study of blood T cells in healthy people across ages. Next came a second PCR, run for about 7 to 11 cycles, which used a sample-barcoded 5' primer along with a J-beta primer mix. TCRdb re-analysed the 5' RACE reads in MiXCR, keeping a single row per CDR3 protein. The sample shows about 770,000 distinct CDR3 sequences, around 45% of them seen only once. Every donor provided roughly 10 milliliters of peripheral blood. The CDR3 extends over 15 amino acids. Germline V gene lookup returns CDR1 DFQATT and CDR2 SNEGSKA (reference sequence). The V end lost 3 bases, the J end lost 1 base, and 15 bases lay between the germline ends.

The chain joins TRBV20-1 to TRBJ2-5; D call uncertain. The specimen sequenced was blood. The TCR sequence derives from a man in his 60s in good health. The CDR3: CSARPHNGPQETQYF. The CDR3 DNA follows: TGCAGTGCTAGGCCACATAACGGGCCCCAAGAGACCCAGTACTTC.